Each of the 7 T cell receptor beta chains below was sequenced from the same sample in a study of cytomegalovirus exposure and HLA in healthy donors. 13 Jbeta primers and 60 Vbeta primers were used for the PCR. Clones were read by immunoSEQ multiplex PCR, and TCRdb kept only the in-frame ones, dropping some. The sample lists 120,000 or so clones; about four fifths were seen once. The sequencing input was PBMCs. The source is a woman in her 50s in good health and CMV-seropositive.

The V and J genes are TRBV11-1 and TRBJ1-4; 7 bases are shared with TRBD1. In germline, CDR1 is SGHAT, CDR2 FQDESV (reference sequence). The CDR3 is 14 amino acids. The ends lost 8 bases at V and 3 bases at J; junction bases unmatched: 6. CDR3 in DNA: TGTGCCAGCTCCGCAGGGACAGCTAATGAAAAACTGTTTTTT. This sequence encodes CASSAGTANEKLFF.

This sequence joins TRBV30 and TRBJ1-1; D gene ambiguous. The CDR3 spans 12 residues. Germline-derived CDR1 and CDR2 are GTSNPN and SVGIG (reference sequence). V was trimmed by 0 bases and J by 0 bases, leaving 2 bases between them. The CDR3 DNA reads TGTGCCTGGAGTGTCTTGAACACTGAAGCTTTCTTT. Translation: CAWSVLNTEAFF.

In the case of this clone: The junction and the germline gene differ at one end; a read error may be behind it. The V call is TRBV7-9, the J call TRBJ2-1; D gene ambiguous. CDR1 is SEHNR and CDR2 is FQNEAQ in the germline V gene (reference sequence). This CDR3 has 13 residues. CDR3 nucleotide sequence: TGTTCCAGCAGCCCCATGGCGGTAAATGAGCAGTTCTTC. Its protein is CSSSPMAVNEQFF.

V is TRBV29-1 and J is TRBJ2-3; 13 bases are a match to TRBD2. The CDR3 is 14 amino acids. CDR1 and CDR2 (germline): SQVTM, ANQGSEA. V gave up 5 bases and J gave up 6 bases; unmatched junction bases: 5. For the CDR3, the DNA is TGCAGCGTTCGACTAGCGGGAGGACCCGATACGCAGTATTTT. It is translated as CSVRLAGGPDTQYF.

This chain uses TRBV30 with TRBJ1-3, with a possible D match to TRBD1 (5 bases). Trimming took off 0 bases at V and 4 bases at J, with 16 bases between the two ends. CDR3 length: 16 residues. Germline values: CDR1 GTSNPN, CDR2 SVGIG (reference sequence). The DNA of the CDR3 is TGTGCCTGGAGTGTCTGGGGCAGAGGACGAGGAAACACCATATATTTT. Translating gives CAWSVWGRGRGNTIYF.

The chain uses TRBV30 and TRBJ1-1; no clear D. This CDR3 comprises 12 residues. Germline CDR1 reads GTSNPN; CDR2 reads SVGIG (reference sequence). The germline V and J ends were trimmed by 4 bases and 2 bases, with 8 bases remaining between them. The chain's CDR3 is CAWTGYNTEAFF. As DNA, the CDR3 is TGTGCCTGGACGGGATACAACACTGAAGCTTTCTTT. The full variable domain, in which reference TRBV30 and TRBJ1-1 provide the parts outside the CDR3, is SQTIHQWPATLVQPVGSPLSLECTVEGTSNPNLYWYRQAAGRGLQLLFYSVGIGQISSEVPQNLSASRPQDRQFILSSKKLLLSDSGFYLCAWTGYNTEAFFGQGTRLTVV.

The chain combines TRBV5-1 with TRBJ1-2, with a tentative D call TRBD1 (5 bases). Germline V gives CDR1 SGHRS, CDR2 YFSETQ. V dropped 1 base and J dropped 2 bases, with 9 bases sitting between them. CDR3 length: 14 residues. The CDR3 DNA reads TGCGCCAGCAGCTTGCTCCCAGGGAACTATGGCTACACCTTC. This gives the protein CASSLLPGNYGYTF.